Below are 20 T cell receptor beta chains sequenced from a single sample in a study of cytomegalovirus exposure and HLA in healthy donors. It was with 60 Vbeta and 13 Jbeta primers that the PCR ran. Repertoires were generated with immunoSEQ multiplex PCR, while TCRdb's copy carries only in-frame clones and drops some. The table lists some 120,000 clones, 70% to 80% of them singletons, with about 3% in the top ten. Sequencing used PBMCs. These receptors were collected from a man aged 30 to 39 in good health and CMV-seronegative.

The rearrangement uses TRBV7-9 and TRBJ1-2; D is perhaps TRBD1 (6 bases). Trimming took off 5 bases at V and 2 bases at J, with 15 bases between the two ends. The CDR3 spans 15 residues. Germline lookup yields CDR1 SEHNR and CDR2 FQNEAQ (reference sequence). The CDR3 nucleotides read TGTGCCAGCAGCGTGGGAGGGGGGCAGAACTATGGCTACACCTTC. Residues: CASSVGGGQNYGYTF.

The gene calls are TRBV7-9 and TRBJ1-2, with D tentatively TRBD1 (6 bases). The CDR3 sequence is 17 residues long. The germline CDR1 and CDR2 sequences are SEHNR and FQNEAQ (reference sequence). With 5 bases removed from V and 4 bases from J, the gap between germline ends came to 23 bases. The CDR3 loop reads CASSLSGGTGTIYGYTF. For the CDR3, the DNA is TGTGCCAGCAGCCTGAGTGGGGGAACAGGGACAATCTATGGCTACACCTTC.

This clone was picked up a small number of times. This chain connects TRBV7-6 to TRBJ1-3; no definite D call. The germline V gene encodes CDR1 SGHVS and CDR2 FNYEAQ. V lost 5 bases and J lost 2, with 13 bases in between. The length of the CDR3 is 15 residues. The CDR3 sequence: CASSEQNSPGNTIYF. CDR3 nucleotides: TGTGCCAGCAGCGAACAGAATTCCCCTGGAAACACCATATATTTT.

CDR3 residues: CASSLGFVTGGYTF. In nucleotides, the CDR3 is TGTGCCAGCAGCTTAGGGTTCGTCACAGGGGGATACACCTTC. This chain links TRBV13 with TRBJ1-2, with 8 nucleotides matching TRBD1. The CDR3 is made up of 14 amino acids. Germline loops: CDR1 PRHDT, CDR2 FYEKMQ (reference sequence). V lost 0 bases and J lost 11; bases outside the gene matches: 8.

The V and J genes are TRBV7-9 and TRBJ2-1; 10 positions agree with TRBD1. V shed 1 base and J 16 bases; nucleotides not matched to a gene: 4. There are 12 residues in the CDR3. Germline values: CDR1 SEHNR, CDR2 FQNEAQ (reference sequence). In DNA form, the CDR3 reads TGTGCCAGCAGCTTAGTTGGGACAGGGGAATTCTTC. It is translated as CASSLVGTGEFF.

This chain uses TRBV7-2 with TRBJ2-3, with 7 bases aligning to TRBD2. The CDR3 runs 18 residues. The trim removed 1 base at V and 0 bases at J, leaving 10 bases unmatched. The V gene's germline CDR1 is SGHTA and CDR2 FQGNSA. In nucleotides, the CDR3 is TGTGCCAGCAGCTTAGATAGGGGTTGGGGGGGGAGCACAGATACGCAGTATTTT. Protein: CASSLDRGWGGSTDTQYF.

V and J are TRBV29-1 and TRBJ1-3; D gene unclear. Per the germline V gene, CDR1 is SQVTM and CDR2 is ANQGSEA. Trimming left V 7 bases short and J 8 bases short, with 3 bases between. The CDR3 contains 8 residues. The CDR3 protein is CSADTIYF. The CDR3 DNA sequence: TGCAGCGCGGACACCATATATTTT.

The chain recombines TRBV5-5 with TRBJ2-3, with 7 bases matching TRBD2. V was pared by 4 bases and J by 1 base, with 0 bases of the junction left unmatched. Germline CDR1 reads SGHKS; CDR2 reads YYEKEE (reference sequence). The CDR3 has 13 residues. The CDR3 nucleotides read TGTGCCAGCAGCCGGGGGGGCACAGATACGCAGTATTTT. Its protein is CASSRGGTDTQYF.

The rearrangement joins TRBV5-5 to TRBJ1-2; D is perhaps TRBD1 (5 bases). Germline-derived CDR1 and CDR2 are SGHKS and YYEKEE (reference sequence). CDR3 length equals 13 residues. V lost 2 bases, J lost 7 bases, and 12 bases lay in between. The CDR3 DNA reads TGTGCCAGCAGCTTAAGCGGGGCCCCTGGCTACACCTTC. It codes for CASSLSGAPGYTF.

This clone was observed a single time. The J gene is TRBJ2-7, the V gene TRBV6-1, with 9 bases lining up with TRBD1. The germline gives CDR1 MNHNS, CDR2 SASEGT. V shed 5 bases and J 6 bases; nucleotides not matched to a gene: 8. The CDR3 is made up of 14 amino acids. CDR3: CASSTTGTGSEQYF. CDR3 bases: TGTGCCAGCAGTACAACCGGGACAGGGTCCGAGCAGTACTTC.

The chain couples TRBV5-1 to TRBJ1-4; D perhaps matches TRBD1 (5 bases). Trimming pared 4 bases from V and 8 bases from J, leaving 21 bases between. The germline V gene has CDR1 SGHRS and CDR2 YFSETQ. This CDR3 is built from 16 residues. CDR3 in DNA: TGCGCCAGCAGCCCGGAGGGAGTGGGGGTGTTCGAAAAACTGTTTTTT. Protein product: CASSPEGVGVFEKLFF.

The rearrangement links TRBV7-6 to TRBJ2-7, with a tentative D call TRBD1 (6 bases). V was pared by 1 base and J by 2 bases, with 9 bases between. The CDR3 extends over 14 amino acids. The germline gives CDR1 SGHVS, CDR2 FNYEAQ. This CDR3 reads CASSLVEGAYEQYF. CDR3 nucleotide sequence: TGTGCCAGCAGCTTAGTAGAGGGGGCCTACGAGCAGTACTTC.

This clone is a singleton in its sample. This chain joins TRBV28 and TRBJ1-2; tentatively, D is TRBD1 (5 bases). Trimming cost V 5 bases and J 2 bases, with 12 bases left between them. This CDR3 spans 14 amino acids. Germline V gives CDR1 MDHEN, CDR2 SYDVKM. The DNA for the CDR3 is TGTGCCAGCAGTGGGACTGGTGGAAACTATGGCTACACCTTC. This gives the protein CASSGTGGNYGYTF.

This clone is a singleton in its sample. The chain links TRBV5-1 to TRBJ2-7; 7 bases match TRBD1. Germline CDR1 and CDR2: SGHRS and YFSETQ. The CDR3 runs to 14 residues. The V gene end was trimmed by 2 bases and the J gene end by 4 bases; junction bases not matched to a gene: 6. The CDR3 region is CASSFGGQSYEQYF. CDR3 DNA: TGCGCCAGCAGCTTTGGGGGACAGAGTTACGAGCAGTACTTC.

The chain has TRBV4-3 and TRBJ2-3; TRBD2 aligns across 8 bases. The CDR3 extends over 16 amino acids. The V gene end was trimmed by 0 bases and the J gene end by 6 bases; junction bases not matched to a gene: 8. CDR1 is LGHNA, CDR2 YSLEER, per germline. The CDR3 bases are TGCGCCAGCAGCCAAGATGCGGGGGGAATGGATGATACGCAGTATTTT. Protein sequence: CASSQDAGGMDDTQYF.

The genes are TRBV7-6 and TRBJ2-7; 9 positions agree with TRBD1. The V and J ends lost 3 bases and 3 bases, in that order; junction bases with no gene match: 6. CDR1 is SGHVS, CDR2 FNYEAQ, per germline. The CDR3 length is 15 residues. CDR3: CASSFTGTGFYEQYF. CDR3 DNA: TGTGCCAGCAGCTTTACCGGGACAGGGTTCTACGAGCAGTACTTC.

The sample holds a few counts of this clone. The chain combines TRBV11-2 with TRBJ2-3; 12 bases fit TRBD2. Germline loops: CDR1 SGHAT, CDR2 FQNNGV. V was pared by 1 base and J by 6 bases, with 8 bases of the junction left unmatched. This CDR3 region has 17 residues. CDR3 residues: CASSLGTLAGGLDTQYF. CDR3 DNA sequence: TGTGCCAGCAGCTTAGGGACCCTAGCGGGGGGGCTTGATACGCAGTATTTT.

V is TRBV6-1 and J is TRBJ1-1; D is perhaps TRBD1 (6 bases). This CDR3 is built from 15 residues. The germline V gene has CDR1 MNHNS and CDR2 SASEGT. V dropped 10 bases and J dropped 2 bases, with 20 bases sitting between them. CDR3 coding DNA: TGTGCCACCAGCAGGGGCCGGGTCATCAACACTGAAGCTTTCTTT. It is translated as CATSRGRVINTEAFF.

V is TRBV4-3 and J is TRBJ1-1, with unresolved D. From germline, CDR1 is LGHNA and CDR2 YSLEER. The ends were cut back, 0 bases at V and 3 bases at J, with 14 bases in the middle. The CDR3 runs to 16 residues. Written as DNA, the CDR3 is TGCGCCAGCAGCCAAGATTCTGGCGGGAGGGACACTGAAGCTTTCTTT. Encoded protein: CASSQDSGGRDTEAFF.

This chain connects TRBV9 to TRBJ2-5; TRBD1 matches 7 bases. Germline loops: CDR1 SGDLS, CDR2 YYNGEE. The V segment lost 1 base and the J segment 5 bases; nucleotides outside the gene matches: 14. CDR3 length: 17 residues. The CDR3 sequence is CASSVKSLQGSGETQYF. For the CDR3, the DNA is TGTGCCAGCAGCGTAAAGAGTCTACAGGGGAGCGGCGAGACCCAGTACTTC.